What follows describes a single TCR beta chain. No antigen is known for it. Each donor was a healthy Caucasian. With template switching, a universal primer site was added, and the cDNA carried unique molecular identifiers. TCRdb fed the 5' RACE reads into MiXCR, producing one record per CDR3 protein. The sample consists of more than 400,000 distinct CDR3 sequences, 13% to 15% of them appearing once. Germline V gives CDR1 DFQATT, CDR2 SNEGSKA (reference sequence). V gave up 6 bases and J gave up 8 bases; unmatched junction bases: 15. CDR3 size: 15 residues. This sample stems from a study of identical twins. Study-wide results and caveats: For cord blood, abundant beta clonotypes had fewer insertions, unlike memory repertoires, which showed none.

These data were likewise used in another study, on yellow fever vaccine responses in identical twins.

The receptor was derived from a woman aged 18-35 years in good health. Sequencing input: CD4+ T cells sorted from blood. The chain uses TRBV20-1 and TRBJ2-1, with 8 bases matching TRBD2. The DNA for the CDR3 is TGCAGTGCCACCGGGGACGGGAGGGCCGCATATGAGCAGTTCTTC. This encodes CSATGDGRAAYEQFF.